This T cell receptor (beta chain) comes out of a study of CD8+CD57+ T cells in acquired aplastic anemia. Study details: Some 10 million reads were obtained on average for healthy donor CD4+ cells. General study points: Common to patients and controls were roughly 30 CD8+ CDR3 sequences.

This clonotype was counted only a few times. Its antigen remains unidentified. Researchers used genomic DNA as the template to profile TCR beta VDJ and CDR3. In TCRdb, the reads were re-called with MiXCR into one record per CDR3 protein. This table holds around 68,000 distinct CDR3 sequences, roughly half found once. Sequenced input: sorted CD4+, CD8+, or CD8+CD57+ T cells (not recorded which) from PBMCs. The receptor was derived from a human donor in good health, serving as a control.

The DNA for the CDR3 is TGTGCCAGCGGACCGATGGGGGCGCCGACAGATACGCAGTATTTT. It specifies CASGPMGAPTDTQYF. This chain uses TRBV3-1 with TRBJ2-3, with D possibly being TRBD1 (6 bases). The ends were cut back, 8 bases at V and 3 bases at J, with 18 bases in the middle. Per germline, CDR1 LGHDT and CDR2 YNNKEL (reference sequence). This CDR3 contains 15 residues.